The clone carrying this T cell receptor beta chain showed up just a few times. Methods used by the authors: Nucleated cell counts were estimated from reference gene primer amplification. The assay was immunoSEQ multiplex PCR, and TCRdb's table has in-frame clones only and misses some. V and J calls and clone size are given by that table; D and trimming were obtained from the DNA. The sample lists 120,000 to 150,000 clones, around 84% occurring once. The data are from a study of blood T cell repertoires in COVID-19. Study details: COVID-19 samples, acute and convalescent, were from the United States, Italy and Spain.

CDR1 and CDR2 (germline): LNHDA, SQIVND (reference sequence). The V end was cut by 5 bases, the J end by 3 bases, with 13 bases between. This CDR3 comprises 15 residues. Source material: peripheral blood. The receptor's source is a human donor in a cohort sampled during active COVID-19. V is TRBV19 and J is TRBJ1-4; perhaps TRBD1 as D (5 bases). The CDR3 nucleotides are TGTGCCAGTAGTCATCGGAGGGGATCTAATGAAAAACTGTTTTTT. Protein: CASSHRRGSNEKLFF.